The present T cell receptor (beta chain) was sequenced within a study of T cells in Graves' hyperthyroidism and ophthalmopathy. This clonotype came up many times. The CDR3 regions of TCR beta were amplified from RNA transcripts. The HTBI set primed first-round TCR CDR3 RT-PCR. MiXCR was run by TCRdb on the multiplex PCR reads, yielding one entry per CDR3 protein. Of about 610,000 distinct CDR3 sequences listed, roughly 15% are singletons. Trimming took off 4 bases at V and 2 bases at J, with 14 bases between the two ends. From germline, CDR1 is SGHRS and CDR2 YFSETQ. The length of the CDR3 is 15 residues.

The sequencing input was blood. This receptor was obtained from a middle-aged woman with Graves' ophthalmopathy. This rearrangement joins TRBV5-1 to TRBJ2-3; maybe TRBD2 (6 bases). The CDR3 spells CASSPRDLSTDTQYF. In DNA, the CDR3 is TGCGCCAGCAGCCCCCGGGACTTATCCACAGATACGCAGTATTTT.